The 30 T cell receptor beta chains given below trace back to one sample, sequenced in a study of cytomegalovirus exposure and HLA in healthy donors. The PCR had 60 Vbeta and 13 Jbeta primers. The method was immunoSEQ multiplex PCR; TCRdb's version includes in-frame clones alone and lacks a portion of them. The sample lists 90,000 to 120,000 clones, over 65% seen once, with 14% in the top ten. What was sequenced was PBMCs. Receptor source: a woman between 35 and 50 years old in good health and CMV-seropositive.

V gene TRBV5-6 combines with J gene TRBJ2-3; no clear D gene. Per germline, CDR1 SGHDT and CDR2 YYEEEE. V lost 2 bases, J lost 0 bases, and 10 bases lay in between. The CDR3 covers 15 residues. The CDR3 is CASSFGVTSTDTQYF. CDR3 sequence (DNA): TGTGCCAGCAGCTTCGGCGTGACTAGCACAGATACGCAGTATTTT.

This chain connects TRBV2 to TRBJ1-1, with D perhaps matching TRBD1 (5 bases). Trimming pared 8 bases from V and 0 bases from J, leaving 16 bases between. CDR3 length equals 15 residues. CDR1 and CDR2 from the germline V gene are SNHLY and FYNNEI. CDR3 residues: CASQRDVAMNTEAFF. DNA for the CDR3: TGTGCCAGCCAGCGGGACGTAGCTATGAACACTGAAGCTTTCTTT.

This clone was counted only a few times. The chain combines TRBV6-5 with TRBJ1-2, with a tentative D call TRBD1 (6 bases). CDR3 length: 14 amino acids. Germline V gene sequence: CDR1 MNHEY, CDR2 SVGAGI. V lost 5 bases and J lost 0, with 10 bases in between. CDR3 in DNA: TGTGCCAGCAGTCGGGACACCGCTAACTATGGCTACACCTTC. It encodes CASSRDTANYGYTF.

The rearrangement joins TRBV30 to TRBJ2-3, with a weak D call TRBD2 (5 bases). The germline V gene has CDR1 GTSNPN and CDR2 SVGIG (reference sequence). The CDR3 has 13 amino acids. Trimming removed 1 base at V and 8 bases at J, with 13 bases between. The CDR3 is CAWSDSGFGTQYF. The CDR3 DNA follows: TGTGCCTGGAGTGACTCGGGATTTGGTACGCAGTATTTT.

The chain is built from TRBV9 and TRBJ2-3; possibly TRBD2 for D (6 bases). The CDR3 length is 15 residues. Looked up from germline, CDR1 is SGDLS and CDR2 is YYNGEE. The V end was cut by 0 bases, the J end by 4 bases, with 12 bases between. The CDR3 coding sequence is TGTGCCAGCAGCGTAGTGGGTAGCGGCCCAGATACGCAGTATTTT. It specifies CASSVVGSGPDTQYF. The full variable domain, in which reference TRBV9 and TRBJ2-3 provide the parts outside the CDR3, is DSGVTQTPKHLITATGQRVTLRCSPRSGDLSVYWYQQSLDQGLQFLIQYYNGEERAKGNILERFSAQQFPDLHSELNLSSLELGDSALYFCASSVVGSGPDTQYFGPGTRLTVL.

This clone was observed a few times. The genes are TRBV6-5 and TRBJ1-1, with 8 bases that match TRBD1. Germline CDR1 reads MNHEY; CDR2 reads SVGAGI. The CDR3 extends over 15 amino acids. The trim removed 4 bases at V and 4 bases at J, leaving 8 bases unmatched. CDR3 DNA sequence: TGTGCCAGCAGTTTAGGGACAGGAAGGACCACTGAAGCTTTCTTT. It translates to CASSLGTGRTTEAFF.

V gene TRBV29-1 combines with J gene TRBJ2-3, with TRBD1 as a possible D gene (6 bases). Trimming left V 7 bases short and J 2 bases short, with 10 bases between. This CDR3 spans 12 amino acids. Looked up from germline, CDR1 is SQVTM and CDR2 is ANQGSEA. The CDR3 DNA reads TGCAGCGAACAGGGATCCACAGATACGCAGTATTTT. Translated, it gives CSEQGSTDTQYF.

The CDR3 is CASKDTSTSPYEQYF. In DNA, the CDR3 is TGTGCCAGTAAAGACACTAGCACGAGCCCCTACGAGCAGTACTTC. This chain uses TRBV19 with TRBJ2-7, with a weak D call TRBD2 (6 bases). The CDR3 has 15 residues. Trimming removed 7 bases at V and 2 bases at J, with 18 bases between. Per germline, CDR1 LNHDA and CDR2 SQIVND (reference sequence).

The V gene is TRBV11-3, the J gene TRBJ2-2; weak D call: TRBD2 (7 bases). CDR1 is SGHNT, CDR2 YENEEA, per germline. The CDR3 loop spans 16 amino acids. V was clipped by 3 bases and J by 4 bases, with 15 bases between them. The CDR3 is CASSFSGGGFTGELFF. CDR3 bases: TGTGCCAGCAGCTTTTCCGGCGGGGGCTTCACCGGGGAGCTGTTTTTT.

This clone was detected a few times. The rearrangement uses TRBV7-2 and TRBJ2-5; TRBD2 might be the D (6 bases). The CDR3 has 16 residues. Trimming took off 1 base at V and 4 bases at J, with 16 bases between the two ends. CDR1 SGHTA and CDR2 FQGNSA come from the germline V gene. The CDR3 bases are TGTGCCAGCAGCTTAGGTCTGGGCGGAGGGGCAGAGACCCAGTACTTC. It specifies CASSLGLGGGAETQYF. Full variable domain (missing parts from reference TRBV7-2 and TRBJ2-5): GAGVSQSPSNKVTEKGKDVELRCDPISGHTALYWYRQSLGQGLEFLIYFQGNSAPDKSGLPSDRFSAERTGGSVSTLTIQRTQQEDSAVYLCASSLGLGGGAETQYFGPGTRLLVL.

This clone was observed a few times. The chain uses TRBV7-9 and TRBJ1-1; 11 positions match TRBD1. V trimming: 5 bases; J trimming: 4 bases; junction bases outside the gene matches: 6. This CDR3 is 15 amino acids long. Per the germline V gene, CDR1 is SEHNR and CDR2 is FQNEAQ (reference sequence). CDR3 protein: CASSRTGGISTEAFF. As DNA, the CDR3 is TGTGCCAGCAGCCGGACAGGGGGCATTTCCACTGAAGCTTTCTTT. The full variable domain, rest sourced from reference TRBV7-9 and TRBJ1-1, is DTGVSQNPRHKITKRGQNVTFRCDPISEHNRLYWYRQTLGQGPEFLTYFQNEAQLEKSRLLSDRFSAERPKGSFSTLEIQRTEQGDSAMYLCASSRTGGISTEAFFGQGTRLTVV.

The V and J genes are TRBV29-1 and TRBJ2-1; weak D call: TRBD2 (6 bases). This CDR3 comprises 10 residues. The V end was cut by 4 bases, the J end by 10 bases, with 8 bases between. From germline, CDR1 is SQVTM and CDR2 ANQGSEA. In DNA, the CDR3 is TGCAGCGTTGGGGGGGTAGAGCAGTTCTTC. Its protein is CSVGGVEQFF.

V and J are TRBV18 and TRBJ1-5, with D unresolved. This CDR3 region has 14 residues. In germline, CDR1 is KGHSH, CDR2 LQKENI. Trimming took 6 bases from V and 0 from J, leaving 9 bases between them. CDR3 in amino acids: CASSEGYSNQPQHF. CDR3 nucleotides: TGTGCCAGCTCCGAGGGTTATAGCAATCAGCCCCAGCATTTT.

CDR3 sequence reads: CASSLGQNYGYTF. The DNA for the CDR3 is TGTGCCAGTAGTCTGGGGCAGAACTATGGCTACACCTTC. The chain links TRBV19 to TRBJ1-2; D is perhaps TRBD1 (5 bases). There are 13 residues in the CDR3. Between the trimmed V and J ends, which lost 5 bases and 2 bases, there was a span of 9 bases. From germline, CDR1 is LNHDA and CDR2 SQIVND (reference sequence).

The chain combines TRBV6-5 with TRBJ1-2; the D is unclear. V was shortened by 0 bases and J by 1 base, with 9 bases between the two germline ends. This CDR3 contains 15 residues. Germline assignment: CDR1 MNHEY and CDR2 SVGAGI. The CDR3 sequence is CASSYSTISNYGYTF. DNA of the CDR3: TGTGCCAGCAGTTACTCAACAATAAGTAACTATGGCTACACCTTC.

This clone was seen only a few times. This chain connects TRBV29-1 to TRBJ1-1; 8 bases are a match to TRBD1. CDR3 length: 14 amino acids. The V segment lost 4 bases and the J segment 5 bases; nucleotides outside the gene matches: 9. Per the germline V gene, CDR1 is SQVTM and CDR2 is ANQGSEA. This chain's CDR3 is CSVASGGGRTEAFF. CDR3 bases: TGCAGCGTTGCCTCAGGGGGCGGACGGACTGAAGCTTTCTTT.

The rearrangement joins TRBV4-2 to TRBJ1-1; 7 positions match TRBD1. Germline V gives CDR1 LGHNA, CDR2 YNFKEQ. The length of the CDR3 is 15 residues. With V trimmed by 3 bases and J by 4 bases, 8 bases remained unmatched. CDR3 in amino acids: CASSHARGGGTEAFF. Written as DNA, the CDR3 is TGTGCCAGCAGCCATGCCCGAGGGGGCGGCACTGAAGCTTTCTTT.

The V gene is TRBV6-6, the J gene TRBJ1-5, with a possible D match to TRBD1 (5 bases). Trimming stripped 7 bases from V and 7 bases from J, with 17 bases between. Germline V gene sequence: CDR1 MNHNY, CDR2 SVGAGI (reference sequence). The CDR3 sequence is 14 residues long. CDR3 sequence (DNA): TGTGCCAGCACCCCCGACCTGACAGAACAGCCCCAGCATTTT. Encoded protein: CASTPDLTEQPQHF.

The V call is TRBV15, the J call TRBJ1-2; unclear D gene. Trimming took 1 base from V and 8 from J, leaving 14 bases between them. Germline CDR1 LNHNV, CDR2 YYDKDF (reference sequence). This CDR3 is built from 14 residues. In nucleotides, the CDR3 is TGTGCCACCAGCAGAGGACAAACGATTCAGGGCTACACCTTC. It yields the protein CATSRGQTIQGYTF.

This clone was seen only a few times. The chain joins TRBV25-1 to TRBJ1-6; TRBD1 matches 8 bases. Germline-derived CDR1 and CDR2 are MGHDK and SYGVNS. V lost 6 bases and J lost 8; bases outside the gene matches: 6. The CDR3 has 14 amino acids. CDR3 residues: CASSGQGGHSPLHF. In DNA form, the CDR3 reads TGTGCCAGCAGCGGACAGGGCGGGCATTCACCCCTCCACTTT.

The V call is TRBV6-1, the J call TRBJ1-6; the D gene is possibly TRBD1 (6 bases). The CDR3 extends over 18 amino acids. Germline V gene lookup returns CDR1 MNHNS and CDR2 SASEGT. The V gene lost 4 bases and the J gene lost 2 bases, with 18 bases spanning the gap. CDR3 nucleotide sequence: TGTGCCAGCAGTGCCTATTCAGACAGGTTAACCTATAATTCACCCCTCCACTTT. It codes for CASSAYSDRLTYNSPLHF.

This chain connects TRBV5-6 to TRBJ1-2; TRBD1 is a possible D gene (6 bases). In germline, CDR1 is SGHDT, CDR2 YYEEEE. V lost 6 bases and J lost 6, with 12 bases in between. CDR3 length: 12 amino acids. In DNA form, the CDR3 reads TGTGCCAGCACCAGACAGGCGCATGGCTACACCTTC. The encoded protein is CASTRQAHGYTF. Combining the CDR3 with reference TRBV5-6 and TRBJ1-2 gives the whole variable domain DAGVTQSPTHLIKTRGQQVTLRCSPKSGHDTVSWYQQALGQGPQFIFQYYEEEERQRGNFPDRFSGHQFPNYSSELNVNALLLGDSALYLCASTRQAHGYTFGSGTRLTVV.

The J gene is TRBJ2-7, the V gene TRBV7-2; 7 bases agree with TRBD1. This CDR3 spans 15 amino acids. With 0 bases clipped from V and 2 bases from J, the junction kept 4 bases outside the gene matches. Germline V gene data show CDR1 as SGHTA and CDR2 as FQGNSA. CDR3 in amino acids: CASSLAGTAAYEQYF. The CDR3 region has the DNA TGTGCCAGCAGCTTAGCTGGGACAGCTGCCTACGAGCAGTACTTC.

The V gene is TRBV5-1, the J gene TRBJ1-1; 9 nucleotides agree with TRBD1. The CDR3 extends over 14 amino acids. The J segment lost 1 base and the V segment lost 4 bases, leaving 2 bases of the junction unmatched. Germline values: CDR1 SGHRS, CDR2 YFSETQ. The CDR3 coding sequence is TGCGCCAGCAGCACGGACAGGGGGAACACTGAAGCTTTCTTT. Amino acids: CASSTDRGNTEAFF.

The rearrangement links TRBV19 to TRBJ1-5; 8 nucleotides align to TRBD1. Looked up from germline, CDR1 is LNHDA and CDR2 is SQIVND (reference sequence). V lost 6 bases and J lost 3; bases outside the gene matches: 10. This CDR3 contains 16 residues. For the CDR3, the DNA is TGTGCCAGTAGGTACCCCGGACAGGGCGTCAATCAGCCCCAGCATTTT. It is translated as CASRYPGQGVNQPQHF.

This clone was detected a few times. V usage is TRBV6-5 and J usage is TRBJ1-1, with D perhaps matching TRBD1 (5 bases). V was trimmed by 5 bases and J by 2 bases, leaving 15 bases between them. Germline V gene sequence: CDR1 MNHEY, CDR2 SVGAGI. The CDR3 has 15 residues. CDR3 nucleotides: TGTGCCAGCAGTCGGGGTTTCGGGGGTAACACTGAAGCTTTCTTT. It is translated as CASSRGFGGNTEAFF.

This clone has only a few counts. The gene calls are TRBV10-3 and TRBJ1-1; possible D gene TRBD1, 5 bases. From germline, CDR1 is ENHRY and CDR2 SYGVKD. V was clipped by 0 bases and J by 7 bases, with 9 bases between them. The CDR3 spans 13 residues. The CDR3 spells CAISESWGIEAFF. Written as DNA, the CDR3 is TGTGCCATCAGTGAGTCTTGGGGCATTGAAGCTTTCTTT.

This chain links TRBV10-3 with TRBJ1-2; D uncertain. Between the trimmed V and J ends, which lost 5 bases and 8 bases, there was a span of 12 bases. The CDR3 contains 12 residues. Germline V gives CDR1 ENHRY, CDR2 SYGVKD. The DNA of the CDR3 is TGTGCCATCAGTCCGGGCGAGGGAGGCTACACCTTC. Amino acid sequence: CAISPGEGGYTF.

This clone has only a few counts. The chain carries TRBV6-1 and TRBJ2-5; 13 nucleotides agree with TRBD2. The junction had 13 bases not matched to a gene; V was cut back by 4 bases and J by 5 bases. The CDR3 runs to 18 residues. Germline V gene sequence: CDR1 MNHNS, CDR2 SASEGT. The CDR3 region has the DNA TGTGCCAGCAGTGGCGGACTAGCGGGGGCTTCTACCGGGGAGACCCAGTACTTC. Translated: CASSGGLAGASTGETQYF.

V gene TRBV18 combines with J gene TRBJ2-5; D possibly corresponds to TRBD1 (5 bases). Germline CDR1 is KGHSH and CDR2 is LQKENI. The CDR3 length is 13 residues. V dropped 3 bases and J dropped 3 bases, with 8 bases sitting between them. CDR3 sequence (DNA): TGTGCCAGCTCACCCGACAGAGAAGAGACCCAGTACTTC. It yields the protein CASSPDREETQYF. Combining the CDR3 with reference TRBV18 and TRBJ2-5 gives the whole variable domain NAGVMQNPRHLVRRRGQEARLRCSPMKGHSHVYWYRQLPEEGLKFMVYLQKENIIDESGMPKERFSAEFPKEGPSILRIQQVVRGDSAAYFCASSPDREETQYFGPGTRLLVL.